These T cell receptor beta chains were read from a single sample in a study of T cells after yellow fever vaccination. TCRdb re-called the 5' RACE reads with MiXCR, one entry per CDR3 protein. The sample contains 300,000 or so distinct CDR3 sequences, 8.1% of which appear only once. The sample consisted of PBMCs, taken approximately 40 days after the first yellow fever vaccination. These receptors were collected from a man younger than 30 who received the YFV17D yellow fever vaccine. Both conserved end residues are part of each CDR3. The D gene is left open where the match is weak. The listing skips clone size in some rows; elsewhere it reads once, few, many or a size class.

J: TRBJ1-1
V: TRBV29-1
length: 13
D: TRBD1
size: .
DNA: TGCAGCGTCGGACAGGACTTGAACACTGAAGCTTTCTTT
CDR3: CSVGQDLNTEAFF

J: TRBJ2-5
V: TRBV5-1
length: 14
D: .
size: .
DNA: TGCGCCAGCACCACCGGGCCCTCGGGAGAGACCCAGTACTTC
CDR3: CASTTGPSGETQYF

J: TRBJ2-1
V: TRBV12-3/TRBV12-4
length: 14
D: .
size: few
DNA: TGTGCCAGCTCGTGGACGGGCTCCTACAATGAGCAGTTCTTC
CDR3: CASSWTGSYNEQFF

J: TRBJ2-1
V: TRBV6-2/TRBV6-3
length: 15
D: .
size: few
DNA: TGTGCCAGCGGACCTCTAGCGCCGCTATACAATGAGCAGTTCTTC
CDR3: CASGPLAPLYNEQFF

J: TRBJ2-2
V: TRBV9
length: 13
D: .
size: few
DNA: TGTGCCAGCAGCACCGACCCAGGCGGGGAGCTGTTTTTT
CDR3: CASSTDPGGELFF

J: TRBJ1-1
V: TRBV5-4
length: 15
D: .
size: .
DNA: TGTGCCAGCAGTTACAAGAGCCGGGACGGGGGCGAGGCTTTCTTT
CDR3: CASSYKSRDGGEAFF

J: TRBJ2-5
V: TRBV20-1
length: 13
D: .
size: few
DNA: TGCAGTGCTACTTACAGGGATGGGGAGACCCAGTACTTC
CDR3: CSATYRDGETQYF

J: TRBJ1-1
V: TRBV6-5
length: 13
D: .
size: few
DNA: TGTGCCAGCAGTTACTCGACACACACTGAAGCTTTCTTT
CDR3: CASSYSTHTEAFF

J: TRBJ1-5
V: TRBV4-2
length: 16
D: TRBD1
size: .
DNA: TGTGCCAGCAGCCAAGATCCAGGGGGCATAGGTCAGCCCCAGCATTTT
CDR3: CASSQDPGGIGQPQHF

J: TRBJ2-2
V: TRBV4-1
length: 18
D: TRBD1
size: .
DNA: TGCGCCAGCAGCCATTCCCTTTGGACAGGGCGGAGGACCGGGGAGCTGTTTTTT
CDR3: CASSHSLWTGRRTGELFF

J: TRBJ1-1
V: TRBV27
length: 14
D: .
size: few
DNA: TGTGCCAGCAGTTTACTAGGGGTTCCCACTGAAGCTTTCTTT
CDR3: CASSLLGVPTEAFF

J: TRBJ2-5
V: TRBV5-1
length: 13
D: .
size: .
DNA: TGCGCCAGCAGCTTGCTCCAGCAAGAGACCCAGTACTTC
CDR3: CASSLLQQETQYF

J: TRBJ2-7
V: TRBV9
length: 15
D: TRBD1
size: .
DNA: TGTGCCAGCAGCGTAGGACAGGGGCCAGGAGGGGAGCAGTACTTC
CDR3: CASSVGQGPGGEQYF

J: TRBJ2-2
V: TRBV24-1
length: 14
D: .
size: few
DNA: TGTGCCACCAGTGAGGCAGGGGACACCGGGGAGCTGTTTTTT
CDR3: CATSEAGDTGELFF

J: TRBJ2-3
V: TRBV7-8
length: 16
D: .
size: .
DNA: TGTGCCAGCAGCTCCCGACTTGGAGGGGGCACAGATACGCAGTATTTT
CDR3: CASSSRLGGGTDTQYF

J: TRBJ2-7
V: TRBV12-3/TRBV12-4
length: 15
D: TRBD1
size: many
DNA: TGTGCCAGCAGTCCCCAGGGGACAGGGGCATACGAGCAGTACTTC
CDR3: CASSPQGTGAYEQYF

J: TRBJ1-2
V: TRBV5-1
length: 13
D: .
size: few
DNA: TGCGCCAGCTCCCCGACAGTCACCAACGGCTACACCTTC
CDR3: CASSPTVTNGYTF

J: TRBJ2-1
V: TRBV4-2
length: 14
D: .
size: many
DNA: TGTGCCAGCAGCCAAGATTCCCTTCTCAATGAGCAGTTCTTC
CDR3: CASSQDSLLNEQFF